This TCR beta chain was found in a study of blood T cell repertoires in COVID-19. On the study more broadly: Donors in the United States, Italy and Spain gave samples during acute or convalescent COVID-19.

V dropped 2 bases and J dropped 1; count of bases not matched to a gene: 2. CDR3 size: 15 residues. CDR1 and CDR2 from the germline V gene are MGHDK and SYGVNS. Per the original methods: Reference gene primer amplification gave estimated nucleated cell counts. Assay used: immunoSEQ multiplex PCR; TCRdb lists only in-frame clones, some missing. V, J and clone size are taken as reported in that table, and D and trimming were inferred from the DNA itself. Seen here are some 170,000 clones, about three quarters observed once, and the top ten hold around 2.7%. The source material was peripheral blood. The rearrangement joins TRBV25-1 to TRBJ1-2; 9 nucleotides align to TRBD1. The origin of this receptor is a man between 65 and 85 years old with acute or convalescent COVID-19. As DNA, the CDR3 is TGTGCCAGCAGTGAAGGGACAGGGCTTAACTATGGCTACACCTTC. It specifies CASSEGTGLNYGYTF.